This TCR beta chain was found in a study of shared clonotypes between healthy human individuals. Turning to the study itself: The study drew on a couple of women and a few men aged 18 to 49 as donors. Three CD4 naive, three CD4 memory, two CD8 naive and one CD8 memory plate were used per donor.

Overall study results and limits: Investigators collected only blood, and repertoires in tissues likely differ.

Trimming cost V 4 bases and J 2 bases, with 11 bases left between them. Germline V gene sequence: CDR1 SEHNR, CDR2 FQNEAQ (reference sequence). The CDR3 length is 14 residues. About this clone: Its antigen remains unknown.

This table comes from immunoSEQ multiplex PCR, and its TCRdb copy is limited to in-frame clones, with some not included. The repertoire holds over a million clones, with just under 99% as singletons. The V and J genes are TRBV7-9 and TRBJ2-5, with TRBD1 as a possible D gene (6 bases). The clonotype originates from a man in his thirties or forties in good health. The sequenced material came from naive CD4+ T cells sorted from blood. Subset indicated: CD45RA+ positively selected. CDR3 nucleotides: TGTGCCAGCAGCTGGATGAGGGGGCAAGAGACCCAGTACTTC. This gives the protein CASSWMRGQETQYF.